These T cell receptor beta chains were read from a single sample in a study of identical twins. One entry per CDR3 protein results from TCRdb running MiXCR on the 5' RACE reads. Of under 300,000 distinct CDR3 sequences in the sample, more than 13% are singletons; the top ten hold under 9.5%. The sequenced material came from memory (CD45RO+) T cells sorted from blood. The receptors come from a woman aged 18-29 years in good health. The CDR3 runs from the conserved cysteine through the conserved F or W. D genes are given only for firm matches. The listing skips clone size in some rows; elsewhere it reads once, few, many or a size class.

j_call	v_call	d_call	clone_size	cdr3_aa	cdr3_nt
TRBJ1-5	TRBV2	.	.	CASSVLGGGQPQHF	TGTGCCAGCAGTGTTTTGGGGGGGGGACAGCCCCAGCATTTT
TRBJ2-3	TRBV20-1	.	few	CSARVPTDTQYF	TGCAGTGCTAGAGTCCCCACAGATACGCAGTATTTT
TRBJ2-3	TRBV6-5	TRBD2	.	CASSYGRADTQYF	TGTGCCAGCAGTTACGGGAGGGCAGATACGCAGTATTTT
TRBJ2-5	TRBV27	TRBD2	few	CASSRGLAGSRRQETQYF	TGTGCCAGCAGTCGAGGACTAGCGGGGAGTCGGCGGCAAGAGACCCAGTACTTC
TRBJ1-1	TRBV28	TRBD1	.	CASRGWDRKNTEAFF	TGTGCCAGCAGGGGATGGGACAGGAAGAACACTGAAGCTTTCTTT
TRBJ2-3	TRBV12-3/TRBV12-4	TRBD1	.	CASSFRDRHRTDTQYF	TGTGCCAGCAGTTTTAGGGACAGACACCGCACAGATACGCAGTATTTT
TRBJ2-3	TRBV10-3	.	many	CAITGVGMNTQYF	TGTGCCATCACCGGAGTCGGGATGAATACGCAGTATTTT
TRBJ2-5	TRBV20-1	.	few	CSARGHSGGMETQYF	TGCAGTGCTAGAGGTCATTCCGGGGGCATGGAGACCCAGTACTTC
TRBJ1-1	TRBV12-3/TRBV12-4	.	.	CASSLFWVSTEAFF	TGTGCCAGCAGCCTCTTCTGGGTGTCTACTGAAGCTTTCTTT
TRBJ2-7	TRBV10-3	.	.	CAISGQTDGYEQYF	TGTGCCATCAGTGGGCAAACGGACGGCTACGAGCAGTACTTC
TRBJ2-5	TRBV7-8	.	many	CASSLSSRKGTQYF	TGTGCCAGCAGCTTAAGCTCCCGGAAGGGGACCCAGTACTTC
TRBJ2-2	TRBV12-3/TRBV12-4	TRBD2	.	CASSYRSGSTGELFF	TGTGCCAGCAGCTACCGTAGCGGGAGTACCGGGGAGCTGTTTTTT
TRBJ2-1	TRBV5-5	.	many	CASSPLTGVDEQFF	TGTGCCAGCAGCCCGCTCACGGGAGTGGATGAGCAGTTCTTC
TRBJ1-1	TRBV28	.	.	CASSLVWAGSEAFF	TGTGCCAGCAGTTTAGTTTGGGCGGGGTCCGAAGCTTTCTTT
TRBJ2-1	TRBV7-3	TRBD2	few	CASSPLPSGGYNEQFF	TGTGCCAGCAGCCCCCTGCCTAGCGGGGGGTATAATGAGCAGTTCTTC
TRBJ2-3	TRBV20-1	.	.	CSARDSRDSTDTQYF	TGCAGTGCTAGAGATTCCCGGGATTCCACAGATACGCAGTATTTT
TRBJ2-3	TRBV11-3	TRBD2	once	CASTPIAGGRGDTQYF	TGTGCCAGCACACCAATAGCGGGGGGGCGGGGAGATACGCAGTATTTT
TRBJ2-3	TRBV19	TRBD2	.	CASSLYLAGPPVTQYF	TGTGCCAGTAGCTTATACCTAGCGGGTCCTCCGGTAACGCAGTATTTT
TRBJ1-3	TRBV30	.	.	CAWRKTGRQGGNTIYF	TGTGCCTGGAGGAAAACGGGACGCCAAGGTGGAAACACCATATATTTT
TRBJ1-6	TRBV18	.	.	CASSPVAGAQGISLHF	TGTGCCAGCTCACCGGTGGCAGGGGCCCAAGGAATATCCCTCCACTTT
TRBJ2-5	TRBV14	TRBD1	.	CASSLQGTVRETQYF	TGTGCCAGCAGCCTACAGGGGACGGTCCGCGAGACCCAGTACTTC
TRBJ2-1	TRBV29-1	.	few	CSAGRPSDEQFF	TGCAGCGCTGGACGGCCTAGTGATGAGCAGTTCTTC
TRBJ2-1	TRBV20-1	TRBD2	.	CSATPLTSGRSYNEQFF	TGCAGTGCCACGCCCTTGACTAGCGGGAGGTCCTACAATGAGCAGTTCTTC
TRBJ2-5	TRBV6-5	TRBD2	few	CASSYSTGGGQETQYF	TGTGCCAGCAGTTACTCGACCGGCGGGGGCCAAGAGACCCAGTACTTC
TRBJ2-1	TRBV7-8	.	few	CASSLRRVSYNEQFF	TGTGCCAGCAGCTTACGGCGGGTCTCCTACAATGAGCAGTTCTTC
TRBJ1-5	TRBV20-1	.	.	CSARGQNQPQHF	TGCAGTGCTAGAGGGCAGAATCAGCCCCAGCATTTT
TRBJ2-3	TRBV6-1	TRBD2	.	CASAGRETQYF	TGTGCCTCAGCGGGGCGGGAAACGCAGTATTTT
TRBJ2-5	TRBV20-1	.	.	CSASDITMRETQYF	TGCAGTGCCTCGGACATCACTATGAGGGAGACCCAGTACTTC
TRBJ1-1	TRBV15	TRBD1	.	CATRGWTGSTEAFF	TGTGCCACCCGGGGCTGGACAGGGAGCACTGAAGCTTTCTTT
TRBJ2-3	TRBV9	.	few	CASSEDHFTDTQYF	TGTGCCAGCAGCGAAGACCATTTCACAGATACGCAGTATTTT
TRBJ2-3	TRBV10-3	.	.	CAISDQRTDTQYF	TGTGCCATCAGTGATCAGCGGACAGATACGCAGTATTTT
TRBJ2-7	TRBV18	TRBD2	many	CASAPTSGGAREQYF	TGTGCCAGCGCCCCTACTAGCGGGGGGGCGCGGGAGCAGTACTTC
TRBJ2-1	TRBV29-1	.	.	CTLGGLVNEQFF	TGCACCCTTGGGGGGCTAGTCAATGAGCAGTTCTTC
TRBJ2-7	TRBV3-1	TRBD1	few	CASSQDPTGSYEQYF	TGTGCCAGCAGCCAAGATCCGACAGGGTCCTACGAGCAGTACTTC
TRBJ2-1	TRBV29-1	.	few	CSARAGFKNEQFF	TGCAGCGCCCGAGCAGGGTTCAAAAATGAGCAGTTCTTC
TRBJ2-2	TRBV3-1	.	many	CASRIPTGTGTSTGELFF	TGTGCCAGCAGGATCCCCACAGGGACTGGAACGAGCACCGGGGAGCTGTTTTTT
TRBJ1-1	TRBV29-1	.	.	CSVLTAMNTEAFF	TGCAGCGTACTGACAGCGATGAACACTGAAGCTTTCTTT
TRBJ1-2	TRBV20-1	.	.	CSASTGMSYGYTF	TGCAGTGCTAGCACGGGGATGTCCTATGGCTACACCTTC
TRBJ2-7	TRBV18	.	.	CASSPSVATNEQYF	TGTGCCAGCTCACCATCAGTGGCTACCAACGAGCAGTACTTC
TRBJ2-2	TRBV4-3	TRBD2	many	CASSQGLAGVRTGELFF	TGCGCCAGCAGCCAAGGACTAGCGGGAGTTCGAACCGGGGAGCTGTTTTTT
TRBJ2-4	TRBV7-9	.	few	CASSLSFLDIQYF	TGTGCCAGCAGCTTAAGTTTTTTGGACATTCAGTACTTC
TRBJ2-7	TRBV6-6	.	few	CASSYPDTEQYF	TGTGCCAGCAGTTACCCGGATACCGAGCAGTACTTC
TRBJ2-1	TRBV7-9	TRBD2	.	CAIRSRTSGRNEQFF	TGTGCCATTCGCTCGAGGACTAGCGGGAGAAATGAGCAGTTCTTC
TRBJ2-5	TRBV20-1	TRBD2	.	CSASRVAGGQETQYF	TGCAGTGCTAGTAGAGTAGCGGGGGGACAAGAGACCCAGTACTTC
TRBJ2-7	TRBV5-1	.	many	CASSLEQGGSEQYF	TGCGCCAGCAGCTTGGAACAGGGGGGGTCCGAGCAGTACTTC
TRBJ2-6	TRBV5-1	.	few	CASSLEWVTGANVLTF	TGCGCCAGCAGCCTGGAGTGGGTAACTGGGGCCAACGTCCTGACTTTC
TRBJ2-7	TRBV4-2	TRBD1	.	CAISPGTGASYEQYF	TGTGCCATCAGCCCCGGGACAGGGGCGTCCTACGAGCAGTACTTC
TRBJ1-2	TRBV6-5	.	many	CASSYSAYGGAVMDGYTF	TGTGCCAGCAGTTACTCGGCGTATGGTGGGGCGGTGATGGATGGCTACACCTTC
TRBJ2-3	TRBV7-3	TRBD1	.	CASSRAWTGSSTDTQYF	TGTGCCAGCAGCCGTGCGTGGACAGGATCTAGCACAGATACGCAGTATTTT
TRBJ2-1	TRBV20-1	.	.	CSARDQSRGNEQFF	TGCAGTGCTAGAGATCAAAGTCGGGGGAATGAGCAGTTCTTC
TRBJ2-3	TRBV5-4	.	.	CASGTLQVTDTQYF	TGTGCCAGCGGGACCCTACAGGTCACAGATACGCAGTATTTT
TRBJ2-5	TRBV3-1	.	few	CASSPSGGAKTQYF	TGTGCCAGCAGCCCCTCCGGAGGGGCAAAGACCCAGTACTTC
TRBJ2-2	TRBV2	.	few	CASSVGPGLLGGELFF	TGTGCCAGCAGTGTCGGTCCAGGGTTACTTGGCGGGGAGCTGTTTTTT